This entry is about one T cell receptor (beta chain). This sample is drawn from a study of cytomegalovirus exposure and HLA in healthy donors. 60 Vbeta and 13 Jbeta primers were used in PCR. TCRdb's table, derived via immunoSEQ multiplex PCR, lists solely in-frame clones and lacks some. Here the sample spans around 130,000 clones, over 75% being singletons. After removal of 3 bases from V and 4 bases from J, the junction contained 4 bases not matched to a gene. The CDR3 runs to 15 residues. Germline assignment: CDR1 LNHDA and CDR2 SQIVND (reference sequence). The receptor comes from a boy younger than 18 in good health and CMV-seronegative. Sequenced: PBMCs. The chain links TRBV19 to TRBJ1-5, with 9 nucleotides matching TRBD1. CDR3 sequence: CASSIRTGVNQPQHF. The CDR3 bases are TGTGCCAGTAGTATTCGGACAGGGGTAAATCAGCCCCAGCATTTT.